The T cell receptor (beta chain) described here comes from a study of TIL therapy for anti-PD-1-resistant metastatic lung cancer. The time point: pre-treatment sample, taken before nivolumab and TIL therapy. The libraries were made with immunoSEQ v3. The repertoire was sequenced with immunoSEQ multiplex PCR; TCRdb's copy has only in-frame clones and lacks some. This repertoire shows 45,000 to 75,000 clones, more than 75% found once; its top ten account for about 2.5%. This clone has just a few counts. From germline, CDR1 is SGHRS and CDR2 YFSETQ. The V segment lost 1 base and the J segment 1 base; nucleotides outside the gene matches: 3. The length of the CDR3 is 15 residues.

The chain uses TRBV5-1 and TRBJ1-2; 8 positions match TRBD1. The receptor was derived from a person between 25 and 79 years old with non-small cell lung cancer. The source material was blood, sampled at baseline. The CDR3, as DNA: TGCGCCAGCAGCTTGTGGGGACAGGATAACTATGGCTACACCTTC. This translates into CASSLWGQDNYGYTF.